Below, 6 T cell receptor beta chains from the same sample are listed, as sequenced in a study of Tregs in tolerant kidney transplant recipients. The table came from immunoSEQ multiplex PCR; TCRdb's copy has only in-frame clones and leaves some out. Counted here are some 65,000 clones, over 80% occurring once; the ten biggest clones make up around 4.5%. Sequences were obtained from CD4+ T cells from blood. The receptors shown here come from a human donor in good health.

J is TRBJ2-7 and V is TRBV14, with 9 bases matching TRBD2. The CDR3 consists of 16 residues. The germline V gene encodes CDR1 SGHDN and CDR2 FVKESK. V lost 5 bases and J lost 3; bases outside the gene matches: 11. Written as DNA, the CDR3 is TGTGCCAGCAGCTCTTGGACTAGCGCGGATATCTACGAGCAGTACTTC. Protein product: CASSSWTSADIYEQYF.

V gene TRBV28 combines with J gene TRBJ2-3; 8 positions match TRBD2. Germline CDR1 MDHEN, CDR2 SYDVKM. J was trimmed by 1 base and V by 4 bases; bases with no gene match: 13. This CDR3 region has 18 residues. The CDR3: CASSSPRAGEGGTDTQYF. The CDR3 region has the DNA TGTGCCAGCAGTTCCCCCAGAGCGGGAGAGGGAGGCACAGATACGCAGTATTTT.

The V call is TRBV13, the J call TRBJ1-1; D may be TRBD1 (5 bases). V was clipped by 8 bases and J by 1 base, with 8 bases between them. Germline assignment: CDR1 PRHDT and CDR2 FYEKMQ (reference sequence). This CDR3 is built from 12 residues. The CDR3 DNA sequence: TGTGCCAGCCCAGGGCGGAACACTGAAGCTTTCTTT. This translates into CASPGRNTEAFF. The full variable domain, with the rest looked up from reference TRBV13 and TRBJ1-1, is AAGVIQSPRHLIKEKRETATLKCYPIPRHDTVYWYQQGPGQDPQFLISFYEKMQSDKGSIPDRFSAQQFSDYHSELNMSSLELGDSALYFCASPGRNTEAFFGQGTRLTVV.

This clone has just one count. This CDR3 is CASRPSGGAYEQYF. In DNA form, the CDR3 reads TGTGCCAGCCGCCCTAGCGGGGGGGCCTACGAGCAGTACTTC. The V call is TRBV7-2, the J call TRBJ2-7; 12 nucleotides match TRBD2. Germline values: CDR1 SGHTA, CDR2 FQGNSA. J lost 2 bases, V lost 8 bases, and 4 bases had no gene match. This CDR3 has 14 amino acids.

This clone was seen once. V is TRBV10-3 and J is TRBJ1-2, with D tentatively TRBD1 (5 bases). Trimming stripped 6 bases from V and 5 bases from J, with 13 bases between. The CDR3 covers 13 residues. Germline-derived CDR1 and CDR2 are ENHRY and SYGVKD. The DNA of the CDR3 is TGTGCCATCAGAGGGACGGAAGTTTATGGCTACACCTTC. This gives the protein CAIRGTEVYGYTF.

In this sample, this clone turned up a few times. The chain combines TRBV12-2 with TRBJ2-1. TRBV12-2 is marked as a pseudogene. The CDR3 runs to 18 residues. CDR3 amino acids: CASRPGSQGGNYYNEQFF. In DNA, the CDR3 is TGTGCAAGTCGCCCAGGCTCACAGGGAGGAAACTACTACAATGAGCAGTTCTTC.